The clone carrying this TCR beta chain turned up a few times. No antigen is known for it. The sample belongs to a study of CD8 T cells in ankylosing spondylitis. General observations from the study: The authors found the disease-linked clones to be CD8+ and relatively rare in peripheral blood. Several of the motif variants were reported before in synovial fluid and blood from reactive arthritis. Apparently characteristic of ankylosing spondylitis blood was a TCR beta motif (eight highly homologous variants).

Quantitative 5'-RACE with molecular barcodes was used to make the TCR beta libraries. TCRdb recomputed calls from the 5' RACE reads with MiXCR, one row per CDR3 protein. The sample has 470,000 or so distinct CDR3 sequences, 25% to 30% seen once. CDR3 length: 14 residues. The V segment lost 4 bases and the J segment 2 bases; nucleotides outside the gene matches: 2. Germline lookup yields CDR1 SGDLS and CDR2 YYNGEE. Sequenced input: blood, either unsorted or a sorted T cell fraction (not recorded which). This receptor was identified in a male donor with ankylosing spondylitis. V is TRBV9 and J is TRBJ1-3; 8 positions agree with TRBD1. Here the CDR3 reads CASSPRGPGNTIYF. The DNA of the CDR3 is TGTGCCAGCAGCCCCAGGGGGCCTGGAAACACCATATATTTT. The whole variable domain, filled in from reference TRBV9 and TRBJ1-3, reads DSGVTQTPKHLITATGQRVTLRCSPRSGDLSVYWYQQSLDQGLQFLIQYYNGEERAKGNILERFSAQQFPDLHSELNLSSLELGDSALYFCASSPRGPGNTIYFGEGSWLTVV.